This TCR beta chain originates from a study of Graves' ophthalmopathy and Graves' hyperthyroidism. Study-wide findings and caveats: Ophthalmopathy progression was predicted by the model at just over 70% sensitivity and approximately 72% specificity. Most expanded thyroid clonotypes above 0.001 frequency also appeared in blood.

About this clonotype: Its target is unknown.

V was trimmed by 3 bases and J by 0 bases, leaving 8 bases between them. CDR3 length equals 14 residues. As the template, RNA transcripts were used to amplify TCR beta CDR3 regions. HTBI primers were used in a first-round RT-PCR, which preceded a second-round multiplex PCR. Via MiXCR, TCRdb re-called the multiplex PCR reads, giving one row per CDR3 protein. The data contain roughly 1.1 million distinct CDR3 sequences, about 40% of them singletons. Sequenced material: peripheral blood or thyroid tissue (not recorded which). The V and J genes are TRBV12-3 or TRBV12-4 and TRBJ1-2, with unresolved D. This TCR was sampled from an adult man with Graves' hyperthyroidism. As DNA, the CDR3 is TGTGCCAGCAGTTTGGGCACGCCTAACTATGGCTACACCTTC. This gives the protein CASSLGTPNYGYTF.